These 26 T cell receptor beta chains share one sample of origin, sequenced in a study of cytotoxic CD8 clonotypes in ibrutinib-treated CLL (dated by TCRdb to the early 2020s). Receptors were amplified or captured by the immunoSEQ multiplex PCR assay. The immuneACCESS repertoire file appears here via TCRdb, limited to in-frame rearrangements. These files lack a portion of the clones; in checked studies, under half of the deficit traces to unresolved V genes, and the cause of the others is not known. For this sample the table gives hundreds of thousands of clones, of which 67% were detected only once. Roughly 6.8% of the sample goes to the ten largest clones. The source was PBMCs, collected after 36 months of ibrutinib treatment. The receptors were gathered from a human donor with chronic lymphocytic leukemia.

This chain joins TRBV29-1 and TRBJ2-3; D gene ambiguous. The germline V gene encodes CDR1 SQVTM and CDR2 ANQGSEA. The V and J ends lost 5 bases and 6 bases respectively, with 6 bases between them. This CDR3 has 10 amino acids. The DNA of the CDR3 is TGCAGCGTTCAGGCGGATACGCAGTATTTT. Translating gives CSVQADTQYF.

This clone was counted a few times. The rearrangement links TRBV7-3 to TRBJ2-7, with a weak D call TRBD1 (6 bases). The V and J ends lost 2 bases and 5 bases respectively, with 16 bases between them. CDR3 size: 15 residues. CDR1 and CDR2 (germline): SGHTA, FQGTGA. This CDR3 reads CASSLGSGVTHEQYF. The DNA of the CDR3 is TGTGCCAGCAGCTTAGGATCAGGGGTTACCCACGAGCAGTACTTC.

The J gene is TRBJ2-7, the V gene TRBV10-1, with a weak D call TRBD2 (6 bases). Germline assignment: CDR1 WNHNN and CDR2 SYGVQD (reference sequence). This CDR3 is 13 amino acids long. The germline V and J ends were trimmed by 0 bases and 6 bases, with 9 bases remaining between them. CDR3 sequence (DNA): TGCGCCAGCAGTGAGTCAGGAGGGTTCGAGCAGTACTTC. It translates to CASSESGGFEQYF.

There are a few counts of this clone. This CDR3 reads CATREPAASRYEQYF. As DNA, the CDR3 is TGTGCCACCAGGGAGCCTGCGGCGTCTCGCTACGAGCAGTACTTC. The chain recombines TRBV15 with TRBJ2-7, with D uncertain. CDR3 length equals 15 residues. Per germline, CDR1 LNHNV and CDR2 YYDKDF (reference sequence). V lost 6 bases, J lost 3 bases, and 18 bases lay in between.

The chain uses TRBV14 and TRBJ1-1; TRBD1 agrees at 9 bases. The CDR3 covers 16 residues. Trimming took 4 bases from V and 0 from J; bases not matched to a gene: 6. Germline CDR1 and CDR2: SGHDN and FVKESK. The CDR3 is CASSRHRGPVNTEAFF. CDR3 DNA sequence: TGTGCCAGCAGCCGACACAGGGGGCCGGTGAACACTGAAGCTTTCTTT.

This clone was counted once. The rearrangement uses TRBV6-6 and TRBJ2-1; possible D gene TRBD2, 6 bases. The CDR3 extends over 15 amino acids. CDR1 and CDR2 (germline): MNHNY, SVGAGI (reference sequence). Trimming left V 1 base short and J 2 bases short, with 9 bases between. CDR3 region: CASSYWAGPYNEQFF. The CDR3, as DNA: TGTGCCAGCAGTTACTGGGCGGGACCCTACAATGAGCAGTTCTTC.

This chain's CDR3 is CASTPLGLSYGYTF. The CDR3 DNA sequence: TGTGCCAGCACCCCTTTAGGGTTAAGCTATGGCTACACCTTC. The chain uses TRBV9 and TRBJ1-2; D ambiguous. Germline V gives CDR1 SGDLS, CDR2 YYNGEE. This CDR3 has 14 amino acids. The ends were cut back, 6 bases at V and 4 bases at J, with 16 bases in the middle.

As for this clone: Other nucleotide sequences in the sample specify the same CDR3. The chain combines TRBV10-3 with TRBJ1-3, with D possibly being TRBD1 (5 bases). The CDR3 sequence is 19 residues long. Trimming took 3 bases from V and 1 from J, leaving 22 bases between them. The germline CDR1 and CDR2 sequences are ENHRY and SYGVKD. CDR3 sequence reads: CAISDSRGVSGMSGNTIYF. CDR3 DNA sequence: TGTGCCATCAGTGATTCGCGGGGGGTTTCTGGTATGTCTGGAAACACCATATATTTT.

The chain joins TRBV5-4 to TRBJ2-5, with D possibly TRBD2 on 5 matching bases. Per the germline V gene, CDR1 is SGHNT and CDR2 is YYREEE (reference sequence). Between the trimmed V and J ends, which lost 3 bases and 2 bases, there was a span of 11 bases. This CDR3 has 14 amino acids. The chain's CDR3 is CASSSGVRQETQYF. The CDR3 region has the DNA TGTGCCAGCAGCTCCGGGGTGAGGCAAGAGACCCAGTACTTC.

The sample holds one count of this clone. The DNA of the CDR3 is TGTGCCAGCAGCGTAGAAGCGGCGGGACAGGGAGGCTCCGAGCAGTACTTC. This gives the protein CASSVEAAGQGGSEQYF. The V call is TRBV9, the J call TRBJ2-5, with TRBD1 matching 9 bases. The DNA end is more similar to TRBJ2-7, so the J call may be wrong. The CDR3 runs to 17 residues. CDR1 is SGDLS and CDR2 is YYNGEE in the germline V gene.

This CDR3 is CASSEGGLAGFTGELFF. Here the CDR3 DNA reads TGTGCCAGCAGTGAAGGGGGGCTAGCGGGGTTCACCGGGGAGCTGTTTTTT. This rearrangement joins TRBV2 to TRBJ2-2; the match to TRBD2 covers 9 bases. The CDR3 is 17 amino acids. CDR1 SNHLY and CDR2 FYNNEI come from the germline V gene. The junction had 7 bases not matched to a gene; V was cut back by 1 base and J by 4 bases.

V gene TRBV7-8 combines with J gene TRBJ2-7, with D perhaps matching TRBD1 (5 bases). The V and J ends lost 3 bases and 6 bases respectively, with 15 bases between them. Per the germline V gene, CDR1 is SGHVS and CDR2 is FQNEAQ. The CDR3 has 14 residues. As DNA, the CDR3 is TGTGCCAGCAGCTTCTCCGGACATTGGGGCGAGCAGTACTTC. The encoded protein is CASSFSGHWGEQYF.

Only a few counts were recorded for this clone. This chain's CDR3 is CASSLAVTGGYEQYF. DNA for the CDR3: TGCGCCAGCAGCTTGGCCGTGACAGGGGGATACGAGCAGTACTTC. This rearrangement joins TRBV5-1 to TRBJ2-7; 9 nucleotides agree with TRBD1. The CDR3 consists of 15 residues. Trimming at V came to 0 bases and at J to 4 bases, leaving 5 bases not matched to a gene. Germline CDR1 reads SGHRS; CDR2 reads YFSETQ. The complete variable domain, with remaining parts taken from reference TRBV5-1 and TRBJ2-7, reads KAGVTQTPRYLIKTRGQQVTLSCSPISGHRSVSWYQQTPGQGLQFLFEYFSETQRNKGNFPGRFSGRQFSNSRSEMNVSTLELGDSALYLCASSLAVTGGYEQYFGPGTRLTVT.

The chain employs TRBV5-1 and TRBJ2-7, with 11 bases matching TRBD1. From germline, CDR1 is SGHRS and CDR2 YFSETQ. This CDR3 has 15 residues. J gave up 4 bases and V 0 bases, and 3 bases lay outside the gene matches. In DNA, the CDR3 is TGCGCCAGCAGCTTGGTAGGGACAGGGGGTTACGAGCAGTACTTC. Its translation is CASSLVGTGGYEQYF. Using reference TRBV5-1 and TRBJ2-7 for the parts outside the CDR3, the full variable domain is KAGVTQTPRYLIKTRGQQVTLSCSPISGHRSVSWYQQTPGQGLQFLFEYFSETQRNKGNFPGRFSGRQFSNSRSEMNVSTLELGDSALYLCASSLVGTGGYEQYFGPGTRLTVT.

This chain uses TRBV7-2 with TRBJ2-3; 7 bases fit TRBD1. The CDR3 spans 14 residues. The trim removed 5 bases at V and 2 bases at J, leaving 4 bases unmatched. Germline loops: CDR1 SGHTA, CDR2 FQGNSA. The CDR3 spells CASSHGQVTDTQYF. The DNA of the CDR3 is TGTGCCAGCAGCCACGGACAGGTCACAGATACGCAGTATTTT. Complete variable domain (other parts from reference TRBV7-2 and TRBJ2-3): GAGVSQSPSNKVTEKGKDVELRCDPISGHTALYWYRQSLGQGLEFLIYFQGNSAPDKSGLPSDRFSAERTGGSVSTLTIQRTQQEDSAVYLCASSHGQVTDTQYFGPGTRLTVL.

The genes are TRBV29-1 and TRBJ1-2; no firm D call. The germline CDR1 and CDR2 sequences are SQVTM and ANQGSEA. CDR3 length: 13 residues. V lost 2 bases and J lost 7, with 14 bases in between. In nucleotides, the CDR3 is TGCAGCGTTGAACGGCAGGCGCGAGGTGGCTACACCTTC. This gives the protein CSVERQARGGYTF.

Written as DNA, the CDR3 is TGTGCCAGCAGTGAACTACCGGGACAGATAAACACTGAAGCTTTCTTT. Residues: CASSELPGQINTEAFF. The chain employs TRBV6-1 and TRBJ1-1, with TRBD1 identical over 7 bases. The CDR3 is 16 residues long. The germline V gene encodes CDR1 MNHNS and CDR2 SASEGT. Trimming cost V 2 bases and J 2 bases; bases outside gene matches: 8.

The CDR3 bases are TGTGCCAGTAGTATACCCCGAGGCAGGTCCTATAGCAATCAGCCCCAGCATTTT. It specifies CASSIPRGRSYSNQPQHF. The chain is built from TRBV19 and TRBJ1-5, with unresolved D. The V gene's germline CDR1 is LNHDA and CDR2 SQIVND (reference sequence). The CDR3 totals 18 residues. The V end lost 2 bases, the J end lost 0 bases, and 17 bases lay between the germline ends. The entire variable domain, with the rest obtained from reference TRBV19 and TRBJ1-5, is as follows: DGGITQSPKYLFRKEGQNVTLSCEQNLNHDAMYWYRQDPGQGLRLIYYSQIVNDFQKGDIAEGYSVSREKKESFPLTVTSAQKNPTAFYLCASSIPRGRSYSNQPQHFGDGTRLSIL.

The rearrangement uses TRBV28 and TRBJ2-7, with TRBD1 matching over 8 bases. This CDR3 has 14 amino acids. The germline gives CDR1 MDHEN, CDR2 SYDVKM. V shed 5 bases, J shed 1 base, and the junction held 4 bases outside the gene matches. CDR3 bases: TGTGCCAGCAGTACAAGACAGGGGTCCTACGAGCAGTACTTC. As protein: CASSTRQGSYEQYF.

The CDR3 bases are TGTGCCAGCAGCTCAGCCCTGACTAGCGGGATAAATACGCAGTATTTT. The encoded protein is CASSSALTSGINTQYF. The chain recombines TRBV11-2 with TRBJ2-3, with 11 bases lining up with TRBD2. The junction had 10 bases not matched to a gene; V was cut back by 4 bases and J by 7 bases. Germline CDR1 reads SGHAT; CDR2 reads FQNNGV. This CDR3 contains 16 residues.

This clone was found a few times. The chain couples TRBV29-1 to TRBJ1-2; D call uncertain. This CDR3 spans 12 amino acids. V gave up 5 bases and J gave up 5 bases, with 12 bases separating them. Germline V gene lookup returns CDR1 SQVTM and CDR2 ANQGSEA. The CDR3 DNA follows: TGCAGCGTTCCTGGGCCCTATTATGGCTACACCTTC. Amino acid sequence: CSVPGPYYGYTF. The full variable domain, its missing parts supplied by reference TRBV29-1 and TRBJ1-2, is SAVISQKPSRDICQRGTSLTIQCQVDSQVTMMFWYRQQPGQSLTLIATANQGSEATYESGFVIDKFPISRPNLTFSTLTVSNMSPEDSSIYLCSVPGPYYGYTFGSGTRLTVV.

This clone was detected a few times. The CDR3: CATSRVGPVKTQYF. The DNA of the CDR3 is TGTGCCACCAGCAGAGTGGGCCCTGTTAAGACCCAGTACTTC. This chain connects TRBV15 to TRBJ2-5, with D uncertain. Trimming took 1 base from V and 6 from J, leaving 12 bases between them. The CDR3 has 14 amino acids. Germline V lookup: CDR1 LNHNV, CDR2 YYDKDF (reference sequence).

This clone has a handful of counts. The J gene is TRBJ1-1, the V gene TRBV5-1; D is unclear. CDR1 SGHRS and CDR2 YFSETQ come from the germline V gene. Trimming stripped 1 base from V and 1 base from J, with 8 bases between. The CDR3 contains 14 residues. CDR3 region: CASSLRRPNTEAFF. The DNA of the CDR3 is TGCGCCAGCAGCTTGAGGCGGCCGAACACTGAAGCTTTCTTT.

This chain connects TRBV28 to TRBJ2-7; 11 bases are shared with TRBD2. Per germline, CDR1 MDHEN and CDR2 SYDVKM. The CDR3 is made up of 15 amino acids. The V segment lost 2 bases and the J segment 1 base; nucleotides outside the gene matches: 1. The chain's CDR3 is CASSLTSGSSYEQYF. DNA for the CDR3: TGTGCCAGCAGTTTAACTAGCGGGAGTTCCTACGAGCAGTACTTC.

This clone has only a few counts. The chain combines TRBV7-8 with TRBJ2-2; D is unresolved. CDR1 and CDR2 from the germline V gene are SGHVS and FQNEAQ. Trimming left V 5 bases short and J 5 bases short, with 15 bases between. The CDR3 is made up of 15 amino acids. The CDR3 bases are TGTGCCAGCAGCCTAAGTACCTGGCGTACCGGGGAGCTGTTTTTT. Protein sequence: CASSLSTWRTGELFF.

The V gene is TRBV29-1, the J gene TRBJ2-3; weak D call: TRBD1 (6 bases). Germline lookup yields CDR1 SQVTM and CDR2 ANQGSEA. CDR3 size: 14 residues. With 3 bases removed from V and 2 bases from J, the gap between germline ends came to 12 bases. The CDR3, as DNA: TGCAGCGTTGACGCAGGGGTGGTCACAGATACGCAGTATTTT. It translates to CSVDAGVVTDTQYF.